The 5 T cell receptor beta chains listed next were all sequenced from one sample in a study of CD8+CD57+ T cells in acquired aplastic anemia. Genomic DNA provided the template from which TCR beta VDJ and CDR3 profiles were obtained. MiXCR, run by TCRdb on the reads, gives a single entry per CDR3 protein. The table has around 140,000 distinct CDR3 sequences, less than 45% seen once. What was sequenced was sorted CD4+, CD8+, or CD8+CD57+ T cells (not recorded which) from PBMCs. These receptors were taken from a human donor in good health, serving as a control.

This clonotype showed up many times. The chain couples TRBV20-1 to TRBJ2-1, with TRBD2 identical over 11 bases. This CDR3 region has 17 residues. Trimming at V came to 3 bases and at J to 3 bases, leaving 10 bases not matched to a gene. Germline values: CDR1 DFQATT, CDR2 SNEGSKA (reference sequence). The CDR3: CSASPLRGTSGYNEQFF. The CDR3 DNA reads as TGCAGTGCTAGCCCCCTTAGGGGGACTAGCGGCTACAATGAGCAGTTCTTC.

This clonotype came up once. This chain connects TRBV27 to TRBJ1-4; D unresolved. Germline lookup yields CDR1 MNHEY and CDR2 SMNVEV (reference sequence). Trimming removed 3 bases from V and 5 bases from J, with 10 bases in between. The CDR3 runs 14 residues. CDR3 nucleotide sequence: TGTGCCAGCAGTTTCGGTCAGGCAAATGAAAAACTGTTTTTT. It codes for CASSFGQANEKLFF.

This clonotype was found many times. This CDR3 reads CASSLGDGNNSPLHF. The CDR3 DNA reads as TGTGCCAGCAGCCTCGGGGACGGAAATAATTCACCCCTCCACTTT. The chain recombines TRBV7-9 with TRBJ1-6, with D maybe TRBD1 (5 bases). The CDR3 covers 15 residues. Between the trimmed V and J ends, which lost 5 bases and 5 bases, there was a span of 13 bases. Germline CDR1 SEHNR, CDR2 FQNEAQ (reference sequence).

This clonotype has at least ten counts. CDR3 nucleotides: TGCAGTGCTAGATGGGGTCAGGGTGAAGCTTTCTTT. Protein: CSARWGQGEAFF. The gene calls are TRBV20-1 and TRBJ1-1; possible D gene TRBD1, 5 bases. Germline CDR1 and CDR2: DFQATT and SNEGSKA (reference sequence). With 2 bases removed from V and 7 bases from J, the gap between germline ends came to 11 bases. CDR3 length equals 12 residues.

This clonotype was counted many times. The rearrangement uses TRBV7-3 and TRBJ2-3; weak D call: TRBD1 (6 bases). Germline values: CDR1 SGHTA, CDR2 FQGTGA. This CDR3 is 18 amino acids long. Trimming left V 1 base short and J 0 bases short, with 17 bases between. The CDR3 coding sequence is TGTGCCAGCAGCTTAATCTTAGGGGACATCGGGAGCACAGATACGCAGTATTTT. Translating gives CASSLILGDIGSTDTQYF. Based on the CDR3 plus reference TRBV7-3 and TRBJ2-3, the full variable domain is GAGVSQTPSNKVTEKGKYVELRCDPISGHTALYWYRQSLGQGPEFLIYFQGTGAADDSGLPNDRFFAVRPEGSVSTLKIQRTERGDSAVYLCASSLILGDIGSTDTQYFGPGTRLTVL.